This T cell receptor (beta chain) came from a study of regulatory T cells in long-lasting Graves disease. Background on the study: The criterion for persistent Graves' disease was over 5 years of antithyroid drugs with positive TSH receptor antibodies.

There are many counts of this clonotype. Its antigen is unknown. Time point in this sample: persistent/refractory GD, antithyroid drugs over 5 years with positive TRAb. The TCR library was made from RNA that had been extracted from PBMCs in TRIzol. Whole-study findings and limits: Accuracy was possibly reduced by small sample size. Not thyroid tissue but only peripheral blood was studied.

This CDR3 region has 14 residues. In germline, CDR1 is SEHNR, CDR2 FQNEAQ (reference sequence). Trimming removed 4 bases from V and 6 bases from J, with 16 bases in between. With iRepertoire HTBI primers and Arm-PCR of CDR3 regions, TCR beta libraries were built. How the authors handled the data: Segment identification across samples yielded roughly 62 TRBV and approximately 15 TRBJ segments. MiXCR was run by TCRdb on the multiplex PCR reads, yielding one entry per CDR3 protein. These V and J calls are TCRdb output, not the study's own analysis. The sample has fewer than 400,000 distinct CDR3 sequences, less than 20% seen once.

This receptor was obtained from a female donor with Graves disease. The specimen was peripheral blood mononuclear cells (PBMCs), collected when the disease was refractory, from a patient treated with antithyroid drugs. J is TRBJ2-7 and V is TRBV7-9, with D tentatively TRBD2 (5 bases). CDR3 residues: CASSSPGEGSEQYF. In DNA, the CDR3 is TGTGCCAGCAGCTCCCCTGGGGAAGGGAGCGAGCAGTACTTC.